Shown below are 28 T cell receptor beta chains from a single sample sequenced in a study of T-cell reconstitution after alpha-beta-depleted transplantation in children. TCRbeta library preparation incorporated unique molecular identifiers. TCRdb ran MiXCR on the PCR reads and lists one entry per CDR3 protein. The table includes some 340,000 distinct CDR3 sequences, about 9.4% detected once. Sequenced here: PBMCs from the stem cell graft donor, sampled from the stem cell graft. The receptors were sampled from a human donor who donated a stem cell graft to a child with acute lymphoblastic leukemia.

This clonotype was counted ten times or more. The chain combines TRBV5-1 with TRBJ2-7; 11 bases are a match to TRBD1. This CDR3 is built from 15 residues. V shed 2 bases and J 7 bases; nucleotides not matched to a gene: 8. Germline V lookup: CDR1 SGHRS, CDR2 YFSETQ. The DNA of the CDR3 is TGCGCCAGCAGCTTCGGACAGGGGGCTACGGAGGAGCAGTACTTC. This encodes CASSFGQGATEEQYF.

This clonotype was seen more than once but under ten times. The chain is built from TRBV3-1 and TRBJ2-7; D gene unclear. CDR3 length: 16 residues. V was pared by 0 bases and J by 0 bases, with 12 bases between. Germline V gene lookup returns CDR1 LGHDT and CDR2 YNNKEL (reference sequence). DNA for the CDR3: TGTGCCAGCAGCCAAGAATGTGGGCTCAGCTCCTACGAGCAGTACTTC. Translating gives CASSQECGLSSYEQYF.

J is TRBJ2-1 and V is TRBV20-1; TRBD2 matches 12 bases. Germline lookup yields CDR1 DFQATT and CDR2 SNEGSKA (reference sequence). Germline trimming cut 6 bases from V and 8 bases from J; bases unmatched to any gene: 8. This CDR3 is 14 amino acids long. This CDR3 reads CSAGTSGRRDEQFF. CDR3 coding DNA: TGCAGTGCCGGAACTAGCGGGAGGAGAGATGAGCAGTTCTTC.

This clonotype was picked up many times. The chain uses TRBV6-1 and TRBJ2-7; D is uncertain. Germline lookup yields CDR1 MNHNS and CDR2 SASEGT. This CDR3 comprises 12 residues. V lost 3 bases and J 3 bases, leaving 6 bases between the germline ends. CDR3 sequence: CASSDSLYEQYF. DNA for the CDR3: TGTGCCAGCAGTGACAGCCTCTACGAGCAGTACTTC.

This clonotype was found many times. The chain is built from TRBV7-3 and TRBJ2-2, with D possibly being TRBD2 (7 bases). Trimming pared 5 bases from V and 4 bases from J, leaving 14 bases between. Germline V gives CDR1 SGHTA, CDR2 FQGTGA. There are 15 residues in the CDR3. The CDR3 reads CASSGQRGGTGELFF. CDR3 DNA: TGTGCCAGCAGCGGGCAAAGGGGGGGCACCGGGGAGCTGTTTTTT.

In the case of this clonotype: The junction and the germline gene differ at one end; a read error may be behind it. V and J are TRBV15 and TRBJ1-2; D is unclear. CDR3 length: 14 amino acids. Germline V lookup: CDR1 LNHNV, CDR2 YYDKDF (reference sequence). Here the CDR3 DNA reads TGTGCCACCAGCAGAGATCGGGCAGGCTATGGCGACACCTTC. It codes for CATSRDRAGYGDTF.

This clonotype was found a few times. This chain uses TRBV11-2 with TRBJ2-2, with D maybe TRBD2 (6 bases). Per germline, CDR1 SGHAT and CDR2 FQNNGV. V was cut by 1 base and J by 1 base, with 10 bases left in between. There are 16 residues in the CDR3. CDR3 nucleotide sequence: TGTGCCAGCAGCTTAGGTGTCGGGGGGAACACCGGGGAGCTGTTTTTT. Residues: CASSLGVGGNTGELFF.

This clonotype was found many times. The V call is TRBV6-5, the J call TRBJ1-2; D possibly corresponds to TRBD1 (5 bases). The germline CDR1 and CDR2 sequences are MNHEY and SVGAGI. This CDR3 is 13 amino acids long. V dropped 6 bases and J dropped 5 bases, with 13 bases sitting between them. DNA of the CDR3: TGTGCCAGCAGCCGGGGCACTAGGTATGGCTACACCTTC. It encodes CASSRGTRYGYTF.

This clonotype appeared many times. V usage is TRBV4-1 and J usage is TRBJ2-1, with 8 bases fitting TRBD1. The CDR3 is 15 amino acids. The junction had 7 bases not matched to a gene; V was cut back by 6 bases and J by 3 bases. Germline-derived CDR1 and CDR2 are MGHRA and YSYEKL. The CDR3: CASSESGTGYNEQFF. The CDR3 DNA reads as TGCGCCAGCAGTGAATCCGGGACAGGCTACAATGAGCAGTTCTTC.

The CDR3 nucleotides read TGCAGTGCTGCAAGCGGGAGGGCTAGCTCCTACGAGCAGTACTTC. Translated: CSAASGRASSYEQYF. The V and J genes are TRBV20-1 and TRBJ2-7; 10 bases match TRBD2. Germline CDR1 and CDR2: DFQATT and SNEGSKA (reference sequence). CDR3 size: 15 residues. The J segment lost 0 bases and the V segment lost 5 bases, leaving 7 bases of the junction unmatched.

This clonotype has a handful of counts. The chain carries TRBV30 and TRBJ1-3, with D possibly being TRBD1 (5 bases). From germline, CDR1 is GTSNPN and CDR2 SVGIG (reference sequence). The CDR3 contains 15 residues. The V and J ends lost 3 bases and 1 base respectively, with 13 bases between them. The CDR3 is CAWSGKGRSGNTIYF. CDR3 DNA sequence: TGTGCCTGGAGCGGAAAGGGGCGGTCTGGAAACACCATATATTTT.

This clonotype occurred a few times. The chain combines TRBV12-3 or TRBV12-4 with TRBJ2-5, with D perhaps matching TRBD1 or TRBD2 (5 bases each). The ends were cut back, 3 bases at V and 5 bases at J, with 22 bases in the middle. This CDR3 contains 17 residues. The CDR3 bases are TGTGCCAGCAGTTTTGGGGACGGCCTTGGGTTAGGGGAGACCCAGTACTTC. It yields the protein CASSFGDGLGLGETQYF.

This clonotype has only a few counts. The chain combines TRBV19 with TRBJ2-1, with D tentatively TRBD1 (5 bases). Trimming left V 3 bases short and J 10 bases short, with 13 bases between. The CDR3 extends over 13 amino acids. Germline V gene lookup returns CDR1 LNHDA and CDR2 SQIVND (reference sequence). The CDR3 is CASSMQGSVEQFF. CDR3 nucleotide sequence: TGTGCCAGTAGTATGCAGGGTAGTGTAGAGCAGTTCTTC.

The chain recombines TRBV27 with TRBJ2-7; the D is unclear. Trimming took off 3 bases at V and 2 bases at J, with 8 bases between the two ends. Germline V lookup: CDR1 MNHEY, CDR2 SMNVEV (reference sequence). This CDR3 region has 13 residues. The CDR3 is CASSLTPAYEQYF. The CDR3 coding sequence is TGTGCCAGCAGTTTGACACCAGCCTACGAGCAGTACTTC.

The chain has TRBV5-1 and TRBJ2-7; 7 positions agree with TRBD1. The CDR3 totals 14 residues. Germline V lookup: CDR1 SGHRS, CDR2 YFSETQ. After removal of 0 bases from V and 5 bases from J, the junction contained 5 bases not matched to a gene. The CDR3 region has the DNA TGCGCCAGCAGCTTGGGTACAGGGGTGGACGAGCAGTACTTC. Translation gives CASSLGTGVDEQYF.

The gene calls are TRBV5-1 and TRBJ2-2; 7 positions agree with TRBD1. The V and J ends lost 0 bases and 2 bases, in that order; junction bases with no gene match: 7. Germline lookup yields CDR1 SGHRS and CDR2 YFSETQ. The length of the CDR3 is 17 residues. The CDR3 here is CASSLGDREENTGELFF. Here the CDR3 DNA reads TGCGCCAGCAGCTTGGGTGACAGGGAAGAAAACACCGGGGAGCTGTTTTTT.

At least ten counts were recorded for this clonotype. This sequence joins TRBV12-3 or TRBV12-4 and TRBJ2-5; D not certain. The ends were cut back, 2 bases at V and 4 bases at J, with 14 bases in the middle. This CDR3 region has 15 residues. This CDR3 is CASSLSVQVRETQYF. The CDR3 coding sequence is TGTGCCAGCAGTTTAAGCGTACAAGTGCGAGAGACCCAGTACTTC.

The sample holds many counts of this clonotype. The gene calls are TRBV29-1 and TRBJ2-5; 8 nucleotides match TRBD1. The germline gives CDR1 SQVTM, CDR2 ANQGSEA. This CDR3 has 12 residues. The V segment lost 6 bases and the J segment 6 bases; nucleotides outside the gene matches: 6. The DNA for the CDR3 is TGCAGCGTCTGGACAGGGAGGCAGACCCAGTACTTC. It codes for CSVWTGRQTQYF.

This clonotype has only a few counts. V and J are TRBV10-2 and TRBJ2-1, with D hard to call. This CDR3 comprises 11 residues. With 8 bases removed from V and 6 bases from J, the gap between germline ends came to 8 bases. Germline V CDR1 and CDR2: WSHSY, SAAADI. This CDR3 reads CASLHVNEQFF. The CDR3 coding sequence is TGCGCCAGCCTCCACGTCAATGAGCAGTTCTTC.

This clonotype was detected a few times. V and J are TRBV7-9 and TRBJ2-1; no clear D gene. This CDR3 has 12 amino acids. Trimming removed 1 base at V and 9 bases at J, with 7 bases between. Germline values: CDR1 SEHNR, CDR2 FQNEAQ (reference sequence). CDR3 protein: CASSLDGSEQFF. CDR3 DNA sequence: TGTGCCAGCAGCTTAGATGGGTCTGAGCAGTTCTTC.

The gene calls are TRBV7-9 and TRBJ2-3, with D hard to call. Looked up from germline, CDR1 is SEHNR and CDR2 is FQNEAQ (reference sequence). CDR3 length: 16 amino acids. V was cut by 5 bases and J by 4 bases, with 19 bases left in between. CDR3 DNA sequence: TGTGCCAGCAGCCATCCTCGACAACCCAGAGCAGATACGCAGTATTTT. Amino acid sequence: CASSHPRQPRADTQYF.

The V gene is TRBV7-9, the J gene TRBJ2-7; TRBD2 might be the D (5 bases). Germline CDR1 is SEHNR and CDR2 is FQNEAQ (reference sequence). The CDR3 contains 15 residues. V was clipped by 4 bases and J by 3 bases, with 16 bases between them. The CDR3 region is CASSSGREAFYEQYF. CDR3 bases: TGTGCCAGCAGCTCAGGACGGGAAGCGTTCTACGAGCAGTACTTC. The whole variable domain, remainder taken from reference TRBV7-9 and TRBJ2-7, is DTGVSQNPRHKITKRGQNVTFRCDPISEHNRLYWYRQTLGQGPEFLTYFQNEAQLEKSRLLSDRFSAERPKGSFSTLEIQRTEQGDSAMYLCASSSGREAFYEQYFGPGTRLTVT.

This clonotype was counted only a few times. The DNA for the CDR3 is TGTGCCATCAGAGGACTAGCGGGGACCTCCCTTCCCAATGAGCAGTTCTTC. Residues: CAIRGLAGTSLPNEQFF. The V and J genes are TRBV10-3 and TRBJ2-1, with 12 bases fitting TRBD2. This CDR3 has 17 amino acids. The germline V gene encodes CDR1 ENHRY and CDR2 SYGVKD. V lost 6 bases, J lost 6 bases, and 12 bases stayed unmatched.

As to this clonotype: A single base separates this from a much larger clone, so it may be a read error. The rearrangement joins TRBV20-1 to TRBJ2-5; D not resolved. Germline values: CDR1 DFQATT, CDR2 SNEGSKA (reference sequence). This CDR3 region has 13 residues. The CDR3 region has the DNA TGCAGTGCTAGAGGCGAAGTTAAAGAGACCCACTACTTC. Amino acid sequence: CSARGEVKETHYF.

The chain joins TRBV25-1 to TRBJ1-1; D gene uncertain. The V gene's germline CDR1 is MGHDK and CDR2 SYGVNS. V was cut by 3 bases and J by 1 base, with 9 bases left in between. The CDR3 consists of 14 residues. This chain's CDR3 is CASSETGWNTEAFF. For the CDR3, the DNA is TGTGCCAGCAGTGAGACCGGGTGGAACACTGAAGCTTTCTTT.

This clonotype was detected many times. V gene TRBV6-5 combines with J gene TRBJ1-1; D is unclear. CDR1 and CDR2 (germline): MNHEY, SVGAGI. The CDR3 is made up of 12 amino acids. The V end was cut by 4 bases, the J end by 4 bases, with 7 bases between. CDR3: CASSLYGTEAFF. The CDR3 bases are TGTGCCAGCAGTTTGTACGGCACTGAAGCTTTCTTT.

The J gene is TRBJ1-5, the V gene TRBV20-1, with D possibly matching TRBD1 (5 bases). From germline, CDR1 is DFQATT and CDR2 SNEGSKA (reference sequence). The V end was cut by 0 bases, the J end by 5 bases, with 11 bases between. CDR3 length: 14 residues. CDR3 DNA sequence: TGCAGTGCTAGAGATCAGGCAGGGTATCAGCCCCAGCATTTT. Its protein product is CSARDQAGYQPQHF.

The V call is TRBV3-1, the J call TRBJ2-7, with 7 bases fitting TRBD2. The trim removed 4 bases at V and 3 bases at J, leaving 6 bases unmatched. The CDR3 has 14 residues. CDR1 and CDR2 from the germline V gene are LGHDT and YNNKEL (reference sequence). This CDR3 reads CASSRSGALYEQYF. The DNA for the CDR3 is TGTGCCAGCAGCCGGAGCGGGGCGCTCTACGAGCAGTACTTC.